The following is a T cell receptor (beta chain) sequence with its context. Clones were read by immunoSEQ multiplex PCR, and TCRdb kept only the in-frame ones, dropping some. The sample lists some 350,000 clones, roughly 86% occurring once. The study drew participants aged about 18 to 89 years from about two dozen US areas. Cohort placement rested on clinical history that participants reported themselves. The record originates from a study of blood T cell repertoires in COVID-19. Study-wide context: Sample material is recorded as cDNA or gDNA derived from T cells, B-cell-depleted T cells, or PBMCs.

The CDR3 consists of 16 residues. Germline V gene sequence: CDR1 LNHDA, CDR2 SQIVND (reference sequence). The ends lost 5 bases at V and 4 bases at J; junction bases unmatched: 9. The clonotype comes from a woman aged 25 to 39 who had recovered from COVID-19. V usage is TRBV19 and J usage is TRBJ1-5, with 9 bases lining up with TRBD1. Sequencing was done on a sample of PBMCs or T cells enriched from blood (not recorded which). CDR3 bases: TGTGCCAGTAGTTGGGGAGTCGGACAGGGGAATCAGCCCCAGCATTTT. It is translated as CASSWGVGQGNQPQHF.